Reported below is one TCR beta chain. As yet, its antigen is unknown. This entry is derived from a study of blood T cells in healthy people across ages. The second PCR ran about 6 to 12 cycles with a sample-barcoded 5' primer and J-beta primers. From the 5' RACE reads, TCRdb called clonotypes with MiXCR, one entry per CDR3 protein. The top ten hold 4% of the sample, which has 1.5 million to 1.8 million distinct CDR3 sequences, roughly 43% seen once. Samples had at least 6 million PBMCs isolated from them. CDR3 length equals 15 residues. Germline values: CDR1 DFQATT, CDR2 SNEGSKA (reference sequence). The trim removed 2 bases at V and 6 bases at J, leaving 9 bases unmatched. Whole-study findings and limits: Age brought a roughly linear fall in TCR beta diversity measured per million T cells.

The sequenced sample consisted of blood. The chain joins TRBV20-1 to TRBJ1-5; TRBD1 agrees at 8 bases. The clonotype was recovered from a woman under 30 in good health. In nucleotides, the CDR3 is TGCAGTGCTAGACCGCTTGGACAGGGTGGTCAGCCCCAGCATTTT. It specifies CSARPLGQGGQPQHF.